The entry below describes one TCR beta chain. Its antigen remains unidentified. The sample is drawn from a study of siplizumab effects on memory and regulatory T cells. Study-level points and caveats: Treatment with siplizumab left mappable alloreactive CD4+ clones averaging about 63% Treg-derived, compared with 26.9% in controls. Siplizumab significantly decreased alloreactive sequences from unstimulated CD4+ memory cells.

For every sample, around 9.6 x 10^4 TCR templates were assayed. Here immunoSEQ multiplex PCR was the method, and the copy in TCRdb shows in-frame clones only, minus some. Of about 120,000 clones in the sample, around 94% were seen once. Sequenced: non-Treg CD4+ T cells sorted from blood. This TCR was sampled from a human donor in good health.

In DNA, the CDR3 is TGCGCCAGCAGCCAAGTAGTATCTGAAAAACTGTTTTTT. Amino acid sequence: CASSQVVSEKLFF. This chain uses TRBV4-1 with TRBJ1-4, with D unresolved. The CDR3 is 13 amino acids. Per the germline V gene, CDR1 is MGHRA and CDR2 is YSYEKL. V was clipped by 1 base and J by 7 bases, with 7 bases between them.